This TCR beta chain is drawn from a study of blood T cell repertoires in COVID-19. Study-wide background: Sites across the United States, Italy and Spain contributed samples from acute and convalescent COVID-19. Sample material is recorded as cDNA or gDNA derived from T cells, B-cell-depleted T cells, or PBMCs.

Germline loops: CDR1 SGHNT, CDR2 YENEEA. The CDR3 totals 15 residues. V lost 5 bases and J lost 0; bases outside the gene matches: 6. Methods used by the authors: Estimates of nucleated cell counts were drawn from the amplification of reference gene primers. The repertoire was sequenced with immunoSEQ multiplex PCR; TCRdb's copy has only in-frame clones and lacks some. The V and J calls and the clone size are those of that table, but D and trimming were determined from the DNA. The sample yields about 98,000 clones, around 86% seen once. Sequenced: peripheral blood. This TCR was recovered from a man aged 45-65 years with acute or convalescent COVID-19. This chain links TRBV11-3 with TRBJ1-1, with 7 bases identical to TRBD1. The CDR3 DNA follows: TGTGCCAGCAGCCCTGGGGGACAGATGAACACTGAAGCTTTCTTT. Its translation is CASSPGGQMNTEAFF. The variable domain in full, completed from reference TRBV11-3 and TRBJ1-1, reads EAGVVQSPRYKIIEKKQPVAFWCNPISGHNTLYWYLQNLGQGPELLIRYENEEAVDDSQLPKDRFSAERLKGVDSTLKIQPAELGDSAVYLCASSPGGQMNTEAFFGQGTRLTVV.